This T cell receptor (beta chain) was captured in a study of shared clonotypes between healthy human individuals. Assay used: immunoSEQ multiplex PCR; TCRdb lists only in-frame clones, some missing. The sample has 2 million to 3 million clones; 90% to 95% are singletons. Trimming cost V 10 bases and J 3 bases, with 24 bases left between them. Germline CDR1 is MDHEN and CDR2 is SYDVKM. The CDR3 runs to 17 residues. The chain couples TRBV28 to TRBJ1-4, with D possibly being TRBD1 (6 bases). Sample: naive CD4+ T cells sorted from blood. The sample's subset: CD45RA+ positively selected. This receptor was obtained from a young man in good health. CDR3 DNA sequence: TGTGCCATCACCCACGGGGGCCCGGGCGGCGCTAATGAAAAACTGTTTTTT. Its protein product is CAITHGGPGGANEKLFF.